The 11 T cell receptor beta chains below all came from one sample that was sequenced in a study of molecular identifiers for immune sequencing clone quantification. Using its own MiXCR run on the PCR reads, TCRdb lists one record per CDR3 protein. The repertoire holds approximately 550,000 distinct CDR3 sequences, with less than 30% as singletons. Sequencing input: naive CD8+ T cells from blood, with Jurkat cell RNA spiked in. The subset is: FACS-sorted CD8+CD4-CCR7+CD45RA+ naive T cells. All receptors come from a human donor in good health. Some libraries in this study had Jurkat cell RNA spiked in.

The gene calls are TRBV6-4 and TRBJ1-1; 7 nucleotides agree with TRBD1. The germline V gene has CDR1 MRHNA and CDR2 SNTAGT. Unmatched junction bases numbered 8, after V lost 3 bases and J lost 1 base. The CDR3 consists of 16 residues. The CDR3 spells CASSEHTGAENTEAFF. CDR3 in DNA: TGTGCCAGCAGTGAGCACACAGGGGCAGAGAACACTGAAGCTTTCTTT.

The CDR3 reads CARVKGPGSYAPYF. CDR3 in DNA: TGCGCCCGCGTCAAAGGTCCAGGCTCCTACGCGCCGTACTTC. V and J are TRBV5-1 and TRBJ2-7; D remains unclear. V was cut by 10 bases and J by 12 bases, with 29 bases left in between. Germline values: CDR1 SGHRS, CDR2 YFSETQ. CDR3 length: 14 residues.

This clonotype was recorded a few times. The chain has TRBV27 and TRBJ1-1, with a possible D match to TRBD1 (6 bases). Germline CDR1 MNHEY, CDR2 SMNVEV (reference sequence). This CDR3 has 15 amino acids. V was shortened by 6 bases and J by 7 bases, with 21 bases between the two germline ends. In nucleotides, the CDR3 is TGTGCCAGCAGCCCCGTGACAGGCGCCCCCCTTGAAGCTTTCTTT. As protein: CASSPVTGAPLEAFF.

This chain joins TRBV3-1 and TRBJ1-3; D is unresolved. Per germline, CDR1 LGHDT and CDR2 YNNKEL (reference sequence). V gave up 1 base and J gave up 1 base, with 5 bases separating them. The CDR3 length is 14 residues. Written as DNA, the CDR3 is TGTGCCAGCAGCCAAGTTGGGTCTGGAAACACCATATATTTT. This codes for CASSQVGSGNTIYF.

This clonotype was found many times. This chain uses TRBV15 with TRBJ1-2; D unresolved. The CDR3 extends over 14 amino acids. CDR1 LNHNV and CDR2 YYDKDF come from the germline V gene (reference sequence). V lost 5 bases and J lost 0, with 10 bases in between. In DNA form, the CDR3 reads TGTGCCACCAGCCCTGAACAGACTAACTATGGCTACACCTTC. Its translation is CATSPEQTNYGYTF.

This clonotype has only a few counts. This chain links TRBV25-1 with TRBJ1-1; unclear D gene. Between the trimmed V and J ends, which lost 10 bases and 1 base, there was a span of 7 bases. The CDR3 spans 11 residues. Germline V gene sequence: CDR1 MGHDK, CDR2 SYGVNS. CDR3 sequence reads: CAIQTNTEAFF. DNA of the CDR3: TGTGCCATCCAAACGAACACTGAAGCTTTCTTT.

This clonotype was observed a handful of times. The CDR3 nucleotides read TGTGCCAGCAGAGACAGGGACATCAGCTATGGCTACACCTTC. It encodes CASRDRDISYGYTF. V gene TRBV2 combines with J gene TRBJ1-2, with 7 bases fitting TRBD1. Germline lookup yields CDR1 SNHLY and CDR2 FYNNEI. V was clipped by 6 bases and J by 4 bases; unmatched bases: 8. There are 14 residues in the CDR3. Supplemented by reference TRBV2 and TRBJ1-2, the full variable domain reads EPEVTQTPSHQVTQMGQEVILRCVPISNHLYFYWYRQILGQKVEFLVSFYNNEISEKSEIFDDQFSVERPDGSNFTLKIRSTKLEDSAMYFCASRDRDISYGYTFGSGTRLTVV.

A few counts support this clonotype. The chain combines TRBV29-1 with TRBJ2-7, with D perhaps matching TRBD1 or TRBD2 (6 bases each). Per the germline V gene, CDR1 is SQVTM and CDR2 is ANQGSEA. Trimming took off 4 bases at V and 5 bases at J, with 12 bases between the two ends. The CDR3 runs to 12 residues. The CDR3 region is CSVVGGAHEQYF. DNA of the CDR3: TGCAGCGTTGTGGGGGGCGCCCACGAGCAGTACTTC.

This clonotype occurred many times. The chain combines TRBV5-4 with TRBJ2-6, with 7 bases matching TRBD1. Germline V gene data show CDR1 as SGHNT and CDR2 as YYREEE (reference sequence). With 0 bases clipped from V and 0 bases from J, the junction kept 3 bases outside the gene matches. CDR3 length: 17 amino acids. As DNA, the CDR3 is TGTGCCAGCAGCTTGGAGGGACAGCACTCTGGGGCCAACGTCCTGACTTTC. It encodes CASSLEGQHSGANVLTF. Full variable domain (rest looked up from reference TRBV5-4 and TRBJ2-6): ETGVTQSPTHLIKTRGQQVTLRCSSQSGHNTVSWYQQALGQGPQFIFQYYREEENGRGNFPPRFSGLQFPNYSSELNVNALELDDSALYLCASSLEGQHSGANVLTFGAGSRLTVL.

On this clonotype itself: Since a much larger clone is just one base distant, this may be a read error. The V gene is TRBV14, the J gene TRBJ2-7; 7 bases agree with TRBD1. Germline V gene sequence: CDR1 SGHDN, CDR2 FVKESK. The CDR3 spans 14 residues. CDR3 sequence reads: CASSLQGPSYEQHF. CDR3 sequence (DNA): TGTGCCAGCAGCCTACAGGGGCCTTCCTACGAGCAGCACTTC.

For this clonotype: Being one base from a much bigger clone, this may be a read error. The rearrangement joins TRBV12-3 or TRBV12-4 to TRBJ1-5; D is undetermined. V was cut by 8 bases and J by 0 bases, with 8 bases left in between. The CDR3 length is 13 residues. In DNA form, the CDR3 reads TGTGCCAGCGCCGTACATAGCAATCAGCCCCAGCATTTT. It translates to CASAVHSNQPQHF.